This T cell receptor beta chain was captured in a study of T cell responses to AZD1222 COVID-19 vaccine. Study-wide results and caveats: At baseline, seropositivity was found in only a handful of AZD1222 recipients. Donors in the cohort were predominantly white British and more often female, and clonal diversity was possibly underestimated. Spike-wide vaccine-associated CD4 TCRs dominated at 160-218 and 743-854. Among spike-specific TCRs, nearly half reportedly target unmutated variant regions.

Using immunoSEQ multiplex PCR, the repertoire was profiled, and TCRdb retains in-frame clones only, with some absent. The sample lists more than 150,000 clones, 90% occurring once. Notes on this clone: Its antigen is still unknown.

The starting material was peripheral blood, obtained on day 0 of AZD1222 vaccination. This receptor was identified in an adult in good health.

Written as DNA, the CDR3 is TGTGCCAGCCGACAGGGGCAGGGAGGAAACACCATATATTTT. It translates to CASRQGQGGNTIYF. V is TRBV28 and J is TRBJ1-3; 8 nucleotides line up with TRBD1. The germline CDR1 and CDR2 sequences are MDHEN and SYDVKM. The CDR3 runs 14 residues. V shed 8 bases and J 4 bases; nucleotides not matched to a gene: 7. Looking up the rest from reference TRBV28 and TRBJ1-3 gives the full variable domain: DVKVTQSSRYLVKRTGEKVFLECVQDMDHENMFWYRQDPGLGLRLIYFSYDVKMKEKGDIPEGYSVSREKKERFSLILESASTNQTSMYLCASRQGQGGNTIYFGEGSWLTVV.